This T cell receptor beta chain stems from a study of Graves' ophthalmopathy and Graves' hyperthyroidism. Regarding the study as a whole: Blood also harbored most expanded thyroid clonotypes above 0.001 frequency.

This clonotype was seen many times. Its antigen remains unknown. Hyperthyroidism patients were newly diagnosed, ill under 2 months, and aged 18 to 65 years. Uncontrolled infections, pregnancy, lactation or other autoimmune diseases led to patient exclusion. Diagnosis relied on clinical symptoms, serum thyroxine, TRAb, thyroid ultrasound and orbital computed tomography. This CDR3 region has 14 residues. Trimming pared 8 bases from V and 4 bases from J, leaving 15 bases between. Germline CDR1 reads MDHEN; CDR2 reads SYDVKM. RNA transcripts provided the template for amplifying TCR beta CDR3 regions. RT-PCR with HTBI primers came first, then second-round multiplex PCR. A single record per CDR3 protein comes from TCRdb applying MiXCR to the multiplex PCR reads. The sample yields about 620,000 distinct CDR3 sequences, about 20% seen once.

The sequence derives from a woman between 18 and 30 years old with stable Graves' hyperthyroidism. Some clones in this sample may be carry-over from other donors' samples. The sequenced sample consisted of peripheral blood. This chain uses TRBV28 with TRBJ1-5; D call uncertain. The CDR3 DNA reads as TGTGCCAGCGGGAGAGCGGCGGGAAATCAGCCCCAGCATTTT. Translation: CASGRAAGNQPQHF.